A selection of T cell receptor beta chains follows, all from one sample in a study of cytomegalovirus exposure and HLA in healthy donors. Generated by immunoSEQ multiplex PCR, the TCRdb table keeps only in-frame clones and is missing some. Of approximately 160,000 clones in the sample, almost 85% were seen once. The sample comprised PBMCs. These receptor sequences come from a man aged 25 to 40 in good health and CMV-seropositive. Each CDR3 is given without its conserved first and last residue.

V gene,J gene,CDR3 protein
TRBV7-6,TRBJ2-3,ASSPGLAGDTDTQY
TRBV23-1,TRBJ2-7,ASSQCAGQGDS
TRBV5-5,TRBJ2-7,ASSLGAASNEQY
TRBV5-6,TRBJ2-7,ASRRTGTSYEQY
TRBV10-3,TRBJ2-2,ASTAGAVGELF
TRBV6-1,TRBJ1-5,ASSEIPGSWIQPQH
TRBV11-2,TRBJ2-1,ASSFAGQGHNEQF
TRBV19,TRBJ2-3,ASSMTGSLHTQY
TRBV5-4,TRBJ2-6,ASSQWGRGLTGANVLT
TRBV7-9,TRBJ1-1,ASSSRTEGVMGTEAF
TRBV5-4,TRBJ2-1,ASRMGLAEDNEQF
TRBV7-6,TRBJ2-5,ASTLVESRAPQETQY
TRBV5-1,TRBJ1-3,ASAADRGSGNTIY
TRBV6-5,TRBJ2-1,ASRSSVSGGEQF
TRBV2,TRBJ1-1,ASSEGQTNTEAF
TRBV9,TRBJ1-2,ASSVGLETGGKINYGYT
TRBV6-5,TRBJ2-1,ASSYFSRNGYNEQF
TRBV11-2,TRBJ2-7,ASSSTDTTRDEQY
TRBV5-4,TRBJ2-1,ASSYPTGSPVEGEQF
TRBV4-3,TRBJ2-7,ASSQDQGVSYEQY
TRBV11-2,TRBJ2-3,ASSLGAQGEPTDTQY
TRBV30,TRBJ2-7,AWSVRVAYEQY
TRBV18,TRBJ2-7,ASSPVSATVYEQY
TRBV27,TRBJ2-1,ASSLVRGIPNEQF
TRBV4-3,TRBJ2-7,ASSQDWPNHYEQY
TRBV28,TRBJ1-6,ASSYHRGAEPLH
TRBV29-1,TRBJ1-2,SVFGQGIYYGYT
TRBV2,TRBJ2-1,ASSLSGGQYNEQF
TRBV27,TRBJ2-3,ASSLIGTSGRYTDTQY
TRBV28,TRBJ1-5,ASSPGQDSNQPQH
TRBV30,TRBJ2-3,AWGLTGNTDTQY
TRBV9,TRBJ2-2,ASSVEAGAATGELF
TRBV28,TRBJ2-7,ASRQRTGAYEQY
TRBV16,TRBJ1-1,ASSPEGYDTEAF
TRBV7-9,TRBJ1-5,ASSLDRDFYQPQH